This TCR beta chain was captured in a study of T cells in Graves' hyperthyroidism and ophthalmopathy. This clonotype turned up a few times. Ophthalmopathy patients all had a Clinical Activity Score of at least 3, a NOSPECS grade of at least 4 and disease under 3 months old. The study excluded patients with uncontrolled infection, other autoimmune disease, pregnancy or lactation. Clinical symptoms, serum thyroxine and TRAb, thyroid ultrasound and orbital computed tomography were used for the diagnoses. The PBMCs studied were ones that came from about 9.9 ml fresh peripheral blood. It was RNA transcripts that yielded the amplified TCR beta CDR3 regions. Using the HTBI primer set, a first-round RT-PCR was run on the TCR CDR3. TCRdb re-called the multiplex PCR reads with MiXCR, one entry per CDR3 protein. This sample has some 350,000 distinct CDR3 sequences, with about 15% found just once. This CDR3 has 17 amino acids. Germline CDR1 and CDR2: LNHDA and SQIVND (reference sequence). V shed 6 bases and J shed 2 bases, with 20 bases lying between them.

The clonotype comes from a woman in her sixties with Graves' ophthalmopathy. The V and J genes are TRBV19 and TRBJ1-5; TRBD1 is a possible D gene (5 bases). What was sequenced was blood. In DNA, the CDR3 is TGTGCCAGTAGCCCCCGGGACCTCGGGGGGGGCAATCAGCCCCAGCATTTT. This gives the protein CASSPRDLGGGNQPQHF.